This entry concerns a single T cell receptor (beta chain). Original data processing: Reference gene primer amplification gave nucleated cell count estimates. The repertoire was sequenced with immunoSEQ multiplex PCR; TCRdb's copy has only in-frame clones and lacks some. V, J and clone size are those of that table, while D and trimming were read from the DNA. The sample carries under 50,000 clones, 85% to 90% recorded once. The CDR3 runs to 16 residues. V was pared by 5 bases and J by 1 base, with 8 bases of the junction left unmatched. CDR1 and CDR2 from the germline V gene are SGHVS and FQNEAQ. This specimen comes from a study of blood T cell repertoires in COVID-19. For the study at large: T cells, B-cell-depleted T cells, or PBMCs provided the cDNA or gDNA that served as material.

The receptor's source is a man aged 50 to 59 with active COVID-19. The chain links TRBV7-8 to TRBJ2-4; TRBD1 agrees at 7 bases. Source material: peripheral blood. The CDR3 region has the DNA TGTGCCAGCAGCGCTACAGGGGCGGCGGCCAAAAACATTCAGTACTTC. As protein: CASSATGAAAKNIQYF.